This T cell receptor (beta chain) is drawn from a study of blood T cells in healthy people across ages. The use of a sample-barcoded 5' primer and a J-beta primer mix characterized a second PCR of roughly 6 to 12 cycles. MiXCR was run by TCRdb on the 5' RACE reads, yielding one entry per CDR3 protein. The sample lists roughly 900,000 distinct CDR3 sequences, about 28% seen once, with 17% in the top ten. The J segment lost 2 bases and the V segment lost 6 bases, leaving 6 bases of the junction unmatched. Germline V gene sequence: CDR1 SNHLY, CDR2 FYNNEI. The CDR3 extends over 15 amino acids. This sequence joins TRBV2 and TRBJ1-5; 8 positions match TRBD1. Sample: blood. The receptor comes from a woman of 80 years or more in good health. CDR3 bases: TGTGCCAGCAGGCAGGGGGCGTCGGGCAATCAGCCCCAGCATTTT. Amino acids: CASRQGASGNQPQHF.